This TCR beta chain was captured by sequencing in a study of vaccination and CD4 T cells after COVID-19. Study conclusions and caveats: 304 of 307 vaccine-specific clones from convalescent patients were spike mono-reactive.

With regard to this clonotype: Its antigen is not known.

Treatment here: roughly ten-day PBMC culture with coronavirus spike peptide pools or control peptides (ViraFEST assay). Expanded clonotypes were found by TCR sequencing after peptide-pool stimulation (ViraFEST). Each well held approximately 2 million PBMCs in IL-2 (about 10 IU/ml) medium with about 9.6 ug/ml peptide pools. The germline V and J ends were trimmed by 7 bases and 0 bases, with 21 bases remaining between them. The CDR3 covers 17 residues. CDR1 is MNHNS and CDR2 is SASEGT in the germline V gene. Sequenced with the Oncomine TCR Beta short-read assay was DNA taken from cultured CD4+ T cells. A single record per CDR3 protein comes from TCRdb applying MiXCR to the PCR reads. The data contain around 15,000 distinct CDR3 sequences, 45% to 65% of them singletons.

Sequencing used CD4+ T cells from blood, cultured in vitro. The TCR originated in a human donor who had recovered from COVID-19. The J gene is TRBJ1-1, the V gene TRBV6-1; tentative D call: TRBD1 (6 bases). The CDR3 nucleotides are TGTGCCAGCACCGAGGGAATGGCAGGGGCCCTGAACACTGAAGCTTTCTTT. It specifies CASTEGMAGALNTEAFF.